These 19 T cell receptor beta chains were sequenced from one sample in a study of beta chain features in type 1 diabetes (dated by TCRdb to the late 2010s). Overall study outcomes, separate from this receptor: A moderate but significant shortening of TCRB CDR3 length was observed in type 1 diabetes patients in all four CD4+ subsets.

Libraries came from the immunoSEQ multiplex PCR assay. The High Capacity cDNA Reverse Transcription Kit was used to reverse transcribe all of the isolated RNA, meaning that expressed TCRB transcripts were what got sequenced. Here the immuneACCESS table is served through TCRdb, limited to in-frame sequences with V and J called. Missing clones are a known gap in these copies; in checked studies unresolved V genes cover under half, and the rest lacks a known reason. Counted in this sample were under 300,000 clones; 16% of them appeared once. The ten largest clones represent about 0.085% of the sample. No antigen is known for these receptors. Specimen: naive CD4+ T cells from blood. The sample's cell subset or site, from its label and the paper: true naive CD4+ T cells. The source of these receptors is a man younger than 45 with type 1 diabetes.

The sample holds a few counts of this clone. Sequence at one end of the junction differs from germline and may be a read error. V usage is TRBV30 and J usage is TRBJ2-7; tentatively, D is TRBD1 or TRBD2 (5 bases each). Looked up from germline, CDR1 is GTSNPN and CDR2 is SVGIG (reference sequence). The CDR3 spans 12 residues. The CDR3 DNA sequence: TGTGCCTGGAGTGTATCTGGGGACGAACAGTACTTC. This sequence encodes CAWSVSGDEQYF. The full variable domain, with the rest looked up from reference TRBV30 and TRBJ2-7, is SQTIHQWPATLVQPVGSPLSLECTVEGTSNPNLYWYRQAAGRGLQLLFYSVGIGQISSEVPQNLSASRPQDRQFILSSKKLLLSDSGFYLCAWSVSGDEQYFGPGTRLTVT.

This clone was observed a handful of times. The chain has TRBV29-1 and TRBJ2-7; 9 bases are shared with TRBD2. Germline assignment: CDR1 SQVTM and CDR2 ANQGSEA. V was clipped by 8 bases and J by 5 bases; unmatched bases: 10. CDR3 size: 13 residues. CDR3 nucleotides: TGCAGCTCCAATGGGGCGGGAGGGGACGAGCAGTACTTC. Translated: CSSNGAGGDEQYF.

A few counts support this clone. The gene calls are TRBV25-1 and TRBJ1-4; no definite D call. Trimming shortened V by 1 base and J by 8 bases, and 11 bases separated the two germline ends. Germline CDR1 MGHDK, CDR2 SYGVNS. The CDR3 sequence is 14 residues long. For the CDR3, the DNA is TGTGCCAGCAGTGAATTGAGAGGTTCCGAAAAACTGTTTTTT. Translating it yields CASSELRGSEKLFF. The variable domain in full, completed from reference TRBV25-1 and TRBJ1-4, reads EADIYQTPRYLVIGTGKKITLECSQTMGHDKMYWYQQDPGMELHLIHYSYGVNSTEKGDLSSESTVSRIRTEHFPLTLESARPSHTSQYLCASSELRGSEKLFFGSGTQLSVL.

CDR3 DNA: TGTGCCAGCAGCTACCAGGGCGTCGCAACCAAAAACATTCAGTACTTC. It yields the protein CASSYQGVATKNIQYF. This rearrangement joins TRBV21-1 to TRBJ2-4; TRBD1 is the table's D call, not checked against the DNA. TRBV21-1 constitutes a pseudogene. This CDR3 has 16 residues.

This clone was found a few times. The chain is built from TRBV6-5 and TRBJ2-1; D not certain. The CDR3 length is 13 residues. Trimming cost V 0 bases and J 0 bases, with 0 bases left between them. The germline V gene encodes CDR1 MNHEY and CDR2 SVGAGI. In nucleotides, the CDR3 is TGTGCCAGCAGTTACTCCTCCTACAATGAGCAGTTCTTC. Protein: CASSYSSYNEQFF.

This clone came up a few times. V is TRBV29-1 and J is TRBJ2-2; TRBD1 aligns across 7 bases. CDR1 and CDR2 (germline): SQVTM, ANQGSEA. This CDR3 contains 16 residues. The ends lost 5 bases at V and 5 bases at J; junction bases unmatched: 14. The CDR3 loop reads CSVSLDRARGTGELFF. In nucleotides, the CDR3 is TGCAGCGTTTCACTTGACAGGGCCCGAGGAACCGGGGAGCTGTTTTTT.

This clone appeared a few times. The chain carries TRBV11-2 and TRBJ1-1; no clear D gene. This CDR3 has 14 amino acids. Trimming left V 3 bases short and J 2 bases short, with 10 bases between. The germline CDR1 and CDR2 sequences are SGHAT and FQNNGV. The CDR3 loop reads CASSFSLANTEAFF. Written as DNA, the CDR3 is TGTGCCAGCAGCTTCTCCCTGGCTAACACTGAAGCTTTCTTT.

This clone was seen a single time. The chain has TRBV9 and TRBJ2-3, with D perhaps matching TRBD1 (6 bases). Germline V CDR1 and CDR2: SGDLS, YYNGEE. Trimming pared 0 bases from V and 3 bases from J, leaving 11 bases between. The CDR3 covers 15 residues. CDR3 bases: TGTGCCAGCAGCGTAGAAGGGGGATTTACAGATACGCAGTATTTT. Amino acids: CASSVEGGFTDTQYF.

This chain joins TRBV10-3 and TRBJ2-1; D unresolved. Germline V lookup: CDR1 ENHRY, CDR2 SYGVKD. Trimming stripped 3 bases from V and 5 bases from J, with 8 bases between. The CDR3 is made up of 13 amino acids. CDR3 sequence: CAISERQNNEQFF. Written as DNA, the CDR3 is TGTGCCATCAGTGAAAGGCAGAACAATGAGCAGTTCTTC.

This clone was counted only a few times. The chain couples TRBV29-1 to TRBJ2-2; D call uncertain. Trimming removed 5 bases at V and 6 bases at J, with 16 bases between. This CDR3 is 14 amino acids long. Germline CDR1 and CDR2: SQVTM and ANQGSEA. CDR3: CSVSPRRAAGELFF. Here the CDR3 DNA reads TGCAGCGTTTCCCCGCGAAGGGCGGCCGGGGAGCTGTTTTTT.

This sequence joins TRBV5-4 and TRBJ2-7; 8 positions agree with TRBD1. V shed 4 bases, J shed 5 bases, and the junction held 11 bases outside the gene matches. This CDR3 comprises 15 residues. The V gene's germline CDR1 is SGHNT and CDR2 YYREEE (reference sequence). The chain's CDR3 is CASSHPGTGRNEQYF. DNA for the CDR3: TGTGCCAGCAGCCACCCGGGGACAGGAAGGAACGAGCAGTACTTC.

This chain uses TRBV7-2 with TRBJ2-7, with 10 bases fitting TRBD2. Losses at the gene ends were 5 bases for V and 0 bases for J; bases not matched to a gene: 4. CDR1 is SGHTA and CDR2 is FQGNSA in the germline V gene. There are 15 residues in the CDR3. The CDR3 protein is CASSRGLANSYEQYF. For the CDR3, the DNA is TGTGCCAGCAGCCGGGGACTAGCGAACTCCTACGAGCAGTACTTC.

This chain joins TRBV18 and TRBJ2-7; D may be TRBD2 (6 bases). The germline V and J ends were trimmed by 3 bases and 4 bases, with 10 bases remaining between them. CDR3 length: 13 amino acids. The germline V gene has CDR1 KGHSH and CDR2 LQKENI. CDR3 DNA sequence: TGTGCCAGCTCACCTTCGGGGGAGTACGAGCAGTACTTC. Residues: CASSPSGEYEQYF.

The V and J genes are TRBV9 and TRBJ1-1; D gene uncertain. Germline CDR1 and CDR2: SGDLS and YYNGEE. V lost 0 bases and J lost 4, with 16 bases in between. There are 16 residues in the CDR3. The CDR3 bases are TGTGCCAGCAGCGTAGGAGCAGCTGGAAAGGGCACTGAAGCTTTCTTT. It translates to CASSVGAAGKGTEAFF.

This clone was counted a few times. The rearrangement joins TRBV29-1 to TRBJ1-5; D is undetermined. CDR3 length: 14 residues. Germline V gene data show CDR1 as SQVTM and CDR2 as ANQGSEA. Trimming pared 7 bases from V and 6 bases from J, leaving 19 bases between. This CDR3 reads CSATSREEGQPQHF. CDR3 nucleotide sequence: TGCAGCGCAACTTCGAGGGAGGAGGGTCAGCCCCAGCATTTT.

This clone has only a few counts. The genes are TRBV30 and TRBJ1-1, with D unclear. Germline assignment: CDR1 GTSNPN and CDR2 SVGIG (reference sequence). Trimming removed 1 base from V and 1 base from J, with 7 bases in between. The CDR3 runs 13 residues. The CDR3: CAWSEQTNTEAFF. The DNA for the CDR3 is TGTGCCTGGAGTGAACAGACGAACACTGAAGCTTTCTTT.

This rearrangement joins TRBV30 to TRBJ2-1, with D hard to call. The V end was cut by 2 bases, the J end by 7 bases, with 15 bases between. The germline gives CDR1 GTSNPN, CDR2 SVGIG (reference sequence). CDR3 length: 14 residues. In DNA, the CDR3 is TGTGCCTGGAGTCTTGGGGTTTTGGGAAATGAGCAGTTCTTC. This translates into CAWSLGVLGNEQFF.

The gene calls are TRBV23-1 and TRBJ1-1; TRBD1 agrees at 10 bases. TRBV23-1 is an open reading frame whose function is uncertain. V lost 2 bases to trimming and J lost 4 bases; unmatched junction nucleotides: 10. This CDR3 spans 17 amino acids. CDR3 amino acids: CASSQGTGASGGTEAFF. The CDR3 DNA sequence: TGCGCCAGCAGTCAAGGGACAGGGGCCTCCGGTGGCACTGAAGCTTTCTTT.

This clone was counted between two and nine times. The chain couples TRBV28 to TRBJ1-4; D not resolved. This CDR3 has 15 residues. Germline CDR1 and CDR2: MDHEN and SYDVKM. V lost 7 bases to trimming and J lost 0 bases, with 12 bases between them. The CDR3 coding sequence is TGTGCCAGCACCCCGGGTGGGTCAACTAATGAAAAACTGTTTTTT. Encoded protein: CASTPGGSTNEKLFF.